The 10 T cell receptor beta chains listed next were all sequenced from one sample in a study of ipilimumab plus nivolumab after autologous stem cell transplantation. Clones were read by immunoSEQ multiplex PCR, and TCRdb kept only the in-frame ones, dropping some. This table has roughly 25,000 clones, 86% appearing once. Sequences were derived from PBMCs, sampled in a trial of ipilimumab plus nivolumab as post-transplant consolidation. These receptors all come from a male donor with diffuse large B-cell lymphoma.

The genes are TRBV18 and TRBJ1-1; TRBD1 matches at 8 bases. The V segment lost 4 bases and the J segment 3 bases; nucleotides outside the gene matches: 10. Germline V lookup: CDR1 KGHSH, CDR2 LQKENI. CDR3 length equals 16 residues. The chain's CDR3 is CASSLTTGVRDTEAFF. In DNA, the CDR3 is TGTGCCAGCTCACTTACGACAGGGGTAAGGGACACTGAAGCTTTCTTT.

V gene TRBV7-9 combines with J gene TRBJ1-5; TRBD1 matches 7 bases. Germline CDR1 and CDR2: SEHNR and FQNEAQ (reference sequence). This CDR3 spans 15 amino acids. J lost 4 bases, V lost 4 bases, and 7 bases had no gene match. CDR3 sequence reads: CASSSDREGNQPQHF. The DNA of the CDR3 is TGTGCCAGCAGCTCCGACAGGGAGGGAAATCAGCCCCAGCATTTT.

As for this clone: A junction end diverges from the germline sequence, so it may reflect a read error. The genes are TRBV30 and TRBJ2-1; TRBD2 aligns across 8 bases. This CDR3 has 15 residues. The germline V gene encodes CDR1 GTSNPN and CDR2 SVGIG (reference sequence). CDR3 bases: TGTGCCTGGGGTGTAAAGGGACTAGTGACCAATGAGCAGTTCTTC. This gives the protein CAWGVKGLVTNEQFF.

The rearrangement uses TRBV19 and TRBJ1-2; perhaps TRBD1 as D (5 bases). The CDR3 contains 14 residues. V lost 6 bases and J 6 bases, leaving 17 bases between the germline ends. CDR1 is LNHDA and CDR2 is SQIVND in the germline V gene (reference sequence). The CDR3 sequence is CASSTRQQSHGYTF. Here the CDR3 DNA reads TGTGCCAGTAGCACCCGACAGCAGTCCCATGGCTACACCTTC.

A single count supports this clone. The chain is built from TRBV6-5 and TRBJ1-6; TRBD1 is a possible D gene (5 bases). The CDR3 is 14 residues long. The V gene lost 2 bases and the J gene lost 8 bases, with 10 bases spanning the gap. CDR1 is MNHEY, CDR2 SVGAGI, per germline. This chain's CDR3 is CASSYGGGDSPLHF. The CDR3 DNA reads TGTGCCAGCAGTTACGGGGGAGGCGATTCACCCCTCCACTTT.

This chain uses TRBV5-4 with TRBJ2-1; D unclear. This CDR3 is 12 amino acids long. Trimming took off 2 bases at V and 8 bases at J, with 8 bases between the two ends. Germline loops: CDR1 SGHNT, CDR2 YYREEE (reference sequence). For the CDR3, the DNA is TGTGCCAGCAGCTTTTCCGATGATGAGCAGTTCTTC. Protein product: CASSFSDDEQFF. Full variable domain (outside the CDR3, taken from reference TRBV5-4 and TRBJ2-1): ETGVTQSPTHLIKTRGQQVTLRCSSQSGHNTVSWYQQALGQGPQFIFQYYREEENGRGNFPPRFSGLQFPNYSSELNVNALELDDSALYLCASSFSDDEQFFGPGTRLTVL.

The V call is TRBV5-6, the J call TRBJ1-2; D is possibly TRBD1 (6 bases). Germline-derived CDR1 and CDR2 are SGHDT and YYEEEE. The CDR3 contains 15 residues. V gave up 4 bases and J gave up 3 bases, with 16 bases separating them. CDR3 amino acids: CASSKWGGPHYGYTF. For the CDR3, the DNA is TGTGCCAGCAGCAAATGGGGGGGCCCCCACTATGGCTACACCTTC.

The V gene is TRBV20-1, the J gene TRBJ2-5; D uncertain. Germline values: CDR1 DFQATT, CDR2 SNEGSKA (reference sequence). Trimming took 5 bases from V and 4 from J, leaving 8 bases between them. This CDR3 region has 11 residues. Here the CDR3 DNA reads TGCAGTGCTTGGGATGTAGAGACCCAGTACTTC. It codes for CSAWDVETQYF.

CDR3 loop: CASSLAGGRGRYEQYF. The CDR3 DNA sequence: TGTGCCAGCAGCTTAGCGGGGGGGCGGGGCCGCTACGAGCAGTACTTC. This chain uses TRBV7-9 with TRBJ2-7; D is possibly TRBD2 (7 bases). This CDR3 has 16 amino acids. CDR1 is SEHNR, CDR2 FQNEAQ, per germline (reference sequence). V dropped 0 bases and J dropped 3 bases, with 15 bases sitting between them.

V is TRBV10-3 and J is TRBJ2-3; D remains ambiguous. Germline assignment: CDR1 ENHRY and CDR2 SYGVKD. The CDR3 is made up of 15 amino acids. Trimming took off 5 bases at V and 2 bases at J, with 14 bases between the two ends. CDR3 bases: TGTGCCATCAGTTCCCCCGACCAACTCACAGATACGCAGTATTTT. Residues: CAISSPDQLTDTQYF.